The clone carrying this T cell receptor beta chain was detected once. Several immunoSEQ 96-well plates shared each subset's DNA, each plate a replicate. Measured with immunoSEQ multiplex PCR; TCRdb has only the in-frame clones, and not every one. The sample has over a million clones; roughly 96% are singletons. The authors divided CD4+ cells into CD45RA+ naive and CD45RA-negative memory subsets. This specimen belongs to a study of shared clonotypes between healthy human individuals. Study-wide context: CD4 naive cells filled three plates per donor, CD4 memory three, CD8 naive two and CD8 memory one.

The receptor comes from a man under 40 in good health. Sequencing was performed on naive CD4+ T cells sorted from blood. Stated subset: CD45RA+ positively selected.

The chain's CDR3 is CATSVRYNEQFF. The CDR3 DNA reads as TGTGCCACCAGCGTAAGGTACAATGAGCAGTTCTTC. The chain combines TRBV15 with TRBJ2-1; no reliable D call. CDR1 is LNHNV and CDR2 is YYDKDF in the germline V gene (reference sequence). The CDR3 loop spans 12 amino acids. Trimming shortened V by 5 bases and J by 4 bases, and 6 bases separated the two germline ends.